One sample yielded the 25 T cell receptor beta chains listed below, sequenced in a study of T cells in Graves' hyperthyroidism and ophthalmopathy. From RNA transcripts, TCR beta CDR3 regions were amplified. Researchers ran a first-round RT-PCR on the TCR CDR3 using the HTBI primer set. In TCRdb, the multiplex PCR reads were re-called with MiXCR into one record per CDR3 protein. The data show 500,000 to 700,000 distinct CDR3 sequences, around 15% seen once. The sequenced sample consisted of blood. Every receptor here comes from a woman aged 18-29 years with Graves' hyperthyroidism.

This clonotype was recorded many times. This chain links TRBV4-2 with TRBJ2-5; 7 positions match TRBD2. V was clipped by 1 base and J by 5 bases; unmatched bases: 13. This CDR3 contains 17 residues. CDR1 and CDR2 from the germline V gene are LGHNA and YNFKEQ. The CDR3 spells CASSQVRSSGGEETQYF. CDR3 bases: TGTGCCAGCAGCCAAGTCAGGAGCTCGGGGGGTGAGGAGACCCAGTACTTC.

This rearrangement joins TRBV15 to TRBJ2-7; 8 bases agree with TRBD1. V was clipped by 1 base and J by 2 bases; unmatched bases: 10. Germline V gene sequence: CDR1 LNHNV, CDR2 YYDKDF (reference sequence). The CDR3 spans 17 residues. CDR3 amino acids: CATSRVRAGTGTYEQYF. CDR3 nucleotide sequence: TGTGCCACCAGCAGAGTGCGAGCCGGGACAGGAACCTACGAGCAGTACTTC.

This clonotype was counted ten times or more. The rearrangement links TRBV4-1 to TRBJ1-1, with D maybe TRBD1 (6 bases). CDR3 length equals 14 residues. Per the germline V gene, CDR1 is MGHRA and CDR2 is YSYEKL. Trimming took off 0 bases at V and 4 bases at J, with 9 bases between the two ends. CDR3 residues: CASSQEGGITEAFF. As DNA, the CDR3 is TGCGCCAGCAGCCAAGAAGGGGGGATCACTGAAGCTTTCTTT.

This clonotype was observed many times. The rearrangement links TRBV3-1 to TRBJ2-5, with TRBD2 identical over 13 bases. This CDR3 is 16 amino acids long. V gave up 6 bases and J gave up 2 bases; unmatched junction bases: 6. CDR1 is LGHDT, CDR2 YNNKEL, per germline (reference sequence). CDR3 residues: CASRPTSGRIQETQYF. The CDR3 coding sequence is TGTGCCAGCAGGCCGACTAGCGGGAGGATACAAGAGACCCAGTACTTC.

This clonotype was counted a few times. The chain recombines TRBV7-9 with TRBJ2-7, with TRBD2 matching 13 bases. The germline CDR1 and CDR2 sequences are SEHNR and FQNEAQ (reference sequence). The CDR3 runs 19 residues. V dropped 1 base and J dropped 3; count of bases not matched to a gene: 12. In DNA, the CDR3 is TGTGCCAGCAGCTTAGACGGTGGGTGGACTAGCGGGGGCCTCTACGAGCAGTACTTC. It specifies CASSLDGGWTSGGLYEQYF.

In this sample, this clonotype turned up many times. The J gene is TRBJ2-5, the V gene TRBV11-2; 7 bases match TRBD1. Germline V CDR1 and CDR2: SGHAT, FQNNGV. The CDR3 sequence is 13 residues long. V trimming: 6 bases; J trimming: 4 bases; junction bases outside the gene matches: 5. Here the CDR3 reads CASRGQARETQYF. The CDR3 DNA reads as TGTGCCAGCAGAGGACAGGCTCGAGAGACCCAGTACTTC.

This clonotype was observed at least ten times. The rearrangement joins TRBV12-3 or TRBV12-4 to TRBJ1-5, with 7 positions matching TRBD1. CDR3 length: 17 residues. V lost 3 bases, J lost 2 bases, and 10 bases stayed unmatched. CDR3 nucleotide sequence: TGTGCCAGCAGTTTTTGGTTACAGGGGACGGGCAATCAGCCCCAGCATTTT. The encoded protein is CASSFWLQGTGNQPQHF.

This clonotype was observed at least ten times. The chain recombines TRBV7-9 with TRBJ2-1, with TRBD2 as a possible D gene (5 bases). The ends were cut back, 4 bases at V and 0 bases at J, with 10 bases in the middle. This CDR3 spans 15 amino acids. CDR1 is SEHNR, CDR2 FQNEAQ, per germline (reference sequence). The CDR3 region is CASSSWTGSYNEQFF. CDR3 coding DNA: TGTGCCAGCAGCTCCTGGACTGGCTCCTACAATGAGCAGTTCTTC.

At least ten counts were recorded for this clonotype. V and J are TRBV24-1 and TRBJ2-3; tentative D call: TRBD2 (5 bases). The CDR3 length is 16 residues. In germline, CDR1 is KGHDR, CDR2 SFDVKD. V lost 6 bases to trimming and J lost 3 bases, with 18 bases between them. The CDR3 spells CATSPSGSYWTDTQYF. The CDR3 DNA reads as TGTGCCACCAGTCCTTCGGGGTCCTATTGGACAGATACGCAGTATTTT.

This clonotype was picked up many times. The chain employs TRBV20-1 and TRBJ2-1, with 10 bases fitting TRBD2. CDR1 and CDR2 from the germline V gene are DFQATT and SNEGSKA (reference sequence). This CDR3 has 16 residues. The V and J ends lost 5 bases and 3 bases, in that order; junction bases with no gene match: 10. CDR3 region: CSAGRSSGRVYNEQFF. The CDR3 bases are TGCAGTGCTGGCCGTTCGAGCGGGAGGGTCTACAATGAGCAGTTCTTC.

This clonotype was seen repeatedly, ten times or more. V gene TRBV6-2 or TRBV6-3 combines with J gene TRBJ2-5; 7 positions match TRBD1. The V and J ends lost 4 bases and 5 bases, in that order; junction bases with no gene match: 7. Germline values: CDR1 MNHEY, CDR2 SVGEGT. The CDR3 is 14 residues long. The CDR3 loop reads CASSLGDSLETQYF. The CDR3 region has the DNA TGTGCCAGCAGTTTAGGGGACAGCCTGGAGACCCAGTACTTC.

This clonotype was recorded many times. This chain uses TRBV12-3 or TRBV12-4 with TRBJ1-2; D is ambiguous. Trimming took off 5 bases at V and 4 bases at J, with 11 bases between the two ends. This CDR3 region has 13 residues. CDR3 sequence (DNA): TGTGCCAGCAGTCCAAAACCTCTCTATGGCTACACCTTC. It specifies CASSPKPLYGYTF.

The table lists this clonotype with many counts. As DNA, the CDR3 is TGCAGTGCTAACCCTAGCGGGAGCCCAGATACGCAGTATTTT. This codes for CSANPSGSPDTQYF. The chain has TRBV20-1 and TRBJ2-3; 10 nucleotides match TRBD2. This CDR3 is 14 amino acids long. Germline V CDR1 and CDR2: DFQATT, SNEGSKA (reference sequence). V gave up 4 bases and J gave up 4 bases; unmatched junction bases: 5.

Here the CDR3 DNA reads TGTGCCAGCAGCTTGGCGCCGGGTATCATCAATGAGCAGTTCTTC. As protein: CASSLAPGIINEQFF. This sequence joins TRBV5-5 and TRBJ2-1; no firm D call. The V gene's germline CDR1 is SGHKS and CDR2 YYEKEE (reference sequence). This CDR3 has 15 amino acids. Deletions cut 0 bases from V and 6 bases from J, with 13 bases between. The full variable domain, with the rest looked up from reference TRBV5-5 and TRBJ2-1, is DAGVTQSPTHLIKTRGQQVTLRCSPISGHKSVSWYQQVLGQGPQFIFQYYEKEERGRGNFPDRFSARQFPNYSSELNVNALLLGDSALYLCASSLAPGIINEQFFGPGTRLTVL.

This clonotype has ten or more counts. The rearrangement joins TRBV27 to TRBJ2-1, with D possibly matching TRBD1 (6 bases). The V and J ends lost 6 bases and 2 bases respectively, with 14 bases between them. The CDR3 sequence is 15 residues long. CDR1 is MNHEY and CDR2 is SMNVEV in the germline V gene (reference sequence). The CDR3 DNA is TGTGCCAGCAGACCACAGGGACGGGCCTACAATGAGCAGTTCTTC. Protein product: CASRPQGRAYNEQFF.

This clonotype has ten or more counts. The chain couples TRBV5-1 to TRBJ2-1; perhaps D is TRBD1 or TRBD2 (5 bases each). The CDR3 is 16 amino acids. CDR1 SGHRS and CDR2 YFSETQ come from the germline V gene. The germline V and J ends were trimmed by 5 bases and 5 bases, with 20 bases remaining between them. CDR3 nucleotide sequence: TGCGCCAGCAGTCGGAATTGGGGCGTGGGGGACAATGAGCAGTTCTTC. Its translation: CASSRNWGVGDNEQFF.

This sequence joins TRBV4-3 and TRBJ1-3; the D gene is possibly TRBD1 (6 bases). The CDR3 runs to 16 residues. Germline V gene sequence: CDR1 LGHNA, CDR2 YSLEER. V shed 0 bases and J shed 0 bases, with 9 bases lying between them. In DNA form, the CDR3 reads TGCGCCAGCAGCCAAGATAGGACAGCCTCTGGAAACACCATATATTTT. Translated, it gives CASSQDRTASGNTIYF.

The chain has TRBV5-6 and TRBJ2-7, with TRBD2 matching 14 bases. V shed 3 bases and J 3 bases; nucleotides not matched to a gene: 8. CDR3 length: 17 residues. CDR1 is SGHDT, CDR2 YYEEEE, per germline. In DNA form, the CDR3 reads TGTGCCAGCAGCTACCGACTAGCGGGAGGGCTTCTCTACGAGCAGTACTTC. Translating it yields CASSYRLAGGLLYEQYF.

The DNA of the CDR3 is TGTGCCAGCAGTCCCGGGGGTGTAGGGCCCCAGTACTTC. It specifies CASSPGGVGPQYF. The V and J genes are TRBV6-1 and TRBJ2-5; D perhaps matches TRBD2 (6 bases). Germline values: CDR1 MNHNS, CDR2 SASEGT. The CDR3 runs to 13 residues. Trimming removed 5 bases at V and 9 bases at J, with 16 bases between.

This clonotype was counted at least ten times. The V call is TRBV27, the J call TRBJ1-5; D is ambiguous. The CDR3 totals 14 residues. The V end was cut by 3 bases, the J end by 6 bases, with 12 bases between. CDR1 MNHEY and CDR2 SMNVEV come from the germline V gene (reference sequence). The CDR3 DNA follows: TGTGCCAGCAGTTTTATGGGTAATGGTCAGCCCCAGCATTTT. This codes for CASSFMGNGQPQHF.

The sample holds many counts of this clonotype. The chain carries TRBV7-8 and TRBJ2-1; possible D gene TRBD2, 7 bases. The CDR3 covers 13 residues. The V gene's germline CDR1 is SGHVS and CDR2 FQNEAQ. Trimming cost V 4 bases and J 7 bases, with 11 bases left between them. This CDR3 is CASSSGGANEQFF. The DNA for the CDR3 is TGTGCCAGCAGCTCTGGGGGGGCGAATGAGCAGTTCTTC.

There are many counts of this clonotype. The chain couples TRBV12-3 or TRBV12-4 to TRBJ1-3, with no clear D. The CDR3 totals 13 residues. Trimming removed 6 bases from V and 4 bases from J, with 10 bases in between. In DNA form, the CDR3 reads TGTGCCAGCAGCCAGTCGAGGGGAAACACCATATATTTT. Residues: CASSQSRGNTIYF.

The chain joins TRBV15 to TRBJ2-5, with D perhaps matching TRBD2 (6 bases). V shed 1 base and J shed 4 bases, with 10 bases lying between them. The V gene's germline CDR1 is LNHNV and CDR2 YYDKDF (reference sequence). The length of the CDR3 is 14 residues. The CDR3 sequence: CATSRVEGPETQYF. CDR3 bases: TGTGCCACCAGCAGAGTGGAGGGGCCAGAGACCCAGTACTTC.

V and J are TRBV7-9 and TRBJ1-5, with TRBD1 as a possible D gene (6 bases). V lost 2 bases, J lost 2 bases, and 16 bases lay in between. Germline CDR1 and CDR2: SEHNR and FQNEAQ (reference sequence). The CDR3 extends over 17 amino acids. This CDR3 reads CASSLIPGAKGNQPQHF. The CDR3 nucleotides read TGTGCCAGCAGCTTAATTCCAGGGGCGAAGGGCAATCAGCCCCAGCATTTT.

This chain joins TRBV12-3 or TRBV12-4 and TRBJ2-7; 7 bases align to TRBD1. This CDR3 contains 14 residues. With 2 bases clipped from V and 7 bases from J, the junction kept 8 bases outside the gene matches. The CDR3 DNA is TGTGCCAGCAGTTTAACAGGGGAGAGGTGGGAGCAGTACTTC. Translation gives CASSLTGERWEQYF.